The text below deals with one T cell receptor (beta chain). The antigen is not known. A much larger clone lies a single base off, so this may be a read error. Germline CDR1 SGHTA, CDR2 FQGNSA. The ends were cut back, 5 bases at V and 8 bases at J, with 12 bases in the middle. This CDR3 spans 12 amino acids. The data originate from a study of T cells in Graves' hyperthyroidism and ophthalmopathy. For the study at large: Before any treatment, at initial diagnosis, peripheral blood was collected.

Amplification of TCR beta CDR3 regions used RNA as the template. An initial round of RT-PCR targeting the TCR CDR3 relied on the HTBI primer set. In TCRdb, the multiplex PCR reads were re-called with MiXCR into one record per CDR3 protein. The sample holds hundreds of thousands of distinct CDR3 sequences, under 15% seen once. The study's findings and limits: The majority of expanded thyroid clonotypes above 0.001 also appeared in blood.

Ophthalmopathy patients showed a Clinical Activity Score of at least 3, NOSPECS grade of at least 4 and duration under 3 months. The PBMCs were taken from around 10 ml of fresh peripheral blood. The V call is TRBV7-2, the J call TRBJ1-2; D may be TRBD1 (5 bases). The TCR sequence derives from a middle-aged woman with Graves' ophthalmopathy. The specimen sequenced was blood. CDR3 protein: CASSQQESGYTF. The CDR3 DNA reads TGTGCCAGCAGCCAACAGGAATCCGGCTACACCTTC.